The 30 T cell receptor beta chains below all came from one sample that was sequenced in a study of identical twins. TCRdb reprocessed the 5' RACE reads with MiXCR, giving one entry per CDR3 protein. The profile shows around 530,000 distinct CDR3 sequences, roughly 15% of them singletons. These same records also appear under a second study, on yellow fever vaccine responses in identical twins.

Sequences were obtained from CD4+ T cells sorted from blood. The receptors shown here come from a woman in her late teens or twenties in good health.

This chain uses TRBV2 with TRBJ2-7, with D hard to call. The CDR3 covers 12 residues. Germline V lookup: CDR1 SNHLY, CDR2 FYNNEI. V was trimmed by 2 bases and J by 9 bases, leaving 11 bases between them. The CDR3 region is CASSEHRSGQYF. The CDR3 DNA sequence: TGTGCCAGCAGTGAACATAGGTCCGGGCAGTACTTC.

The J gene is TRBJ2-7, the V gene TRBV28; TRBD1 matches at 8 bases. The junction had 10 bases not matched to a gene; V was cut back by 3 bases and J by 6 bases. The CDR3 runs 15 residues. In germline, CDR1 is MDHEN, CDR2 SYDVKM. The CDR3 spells CASSFSQGARTEQYF. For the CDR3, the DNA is TGTGCCAGCAGTTTTTCGCAGGGGGCAAGAACCGAGCAGTACTTC.

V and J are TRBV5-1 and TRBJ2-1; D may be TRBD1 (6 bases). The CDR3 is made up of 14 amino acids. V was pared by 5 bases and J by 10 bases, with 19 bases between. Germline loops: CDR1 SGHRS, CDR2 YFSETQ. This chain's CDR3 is CASSFTGTTGEQFF. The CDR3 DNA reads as TGCGCCAGCAGTTTTACCGGGACAACTGGAGAGCAGTTCTTC. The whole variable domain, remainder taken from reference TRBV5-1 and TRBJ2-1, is KAGVTQTPRYLIKTRGQQVTLSCSPISGHRSVSWYQQTPGQGLQFLFEYFSETQRNKGNFPGRFSGRQFSNSRSEMNVSTLELGDSALYLCASSFTGTTGEQFFGPGTRLTVL.

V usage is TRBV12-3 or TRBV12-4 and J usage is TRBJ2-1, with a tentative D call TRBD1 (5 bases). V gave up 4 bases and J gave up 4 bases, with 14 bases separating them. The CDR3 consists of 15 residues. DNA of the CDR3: TGTGCCAGCAGTTCCCAGGGAACCACTTACAATGAGCAGTTCTTC. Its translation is CASSSQGTTYNEQFF.

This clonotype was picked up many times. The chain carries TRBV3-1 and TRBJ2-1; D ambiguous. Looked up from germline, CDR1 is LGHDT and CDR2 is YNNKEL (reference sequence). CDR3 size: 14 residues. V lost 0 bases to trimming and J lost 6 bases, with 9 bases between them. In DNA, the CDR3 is TGTGCCAGCAGCCAAGATACAGTTGTCAATGAGCAGTTCTTC. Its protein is CASSQDTVVNEQFF.

The CDR3 bases are TGCGCCAGCAGGGGCCCCGGGACTAGCGGGAGATATGAGCAGTTCTTC. Translation gives CASRGPGTSGRYEQFF. V and J are TRBV10-2 and TRBJ2-1, with 14 bases fitting TRBD2. V was pared by 6 bases and J by 8 bases, with 9 bases of the junction left unmatched. The length of the CDR3 is 16 residues. The germline V gene encodes CDR1 WSHSY and CDR2 SAAADI.

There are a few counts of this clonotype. This CDR3 reads CASSLLGTGVNEQFF. In nucleotides, the CDR3 is TGTGCCAGCAGTTTACTCGGGACAGGGGTCAATGAGCAGTTCTTC. The chain links TRBV28 to TRBJ2-1; 10 bases are a match to TRBD1. Trimming at V came to 2 bases and at J to 6 bases, leaving 4 bases not matched to a gene. CDR1 and CDR2 (germline): MDHEN, SYDVKM. The CDR3 is 15 amino acids. Based on the CDR3 plus reference TRBV28 and TRBJ2-1, the full variable domain is DVKVTQSSRYLVKRTGEKVFLECVQDMDHENMFWYRQDPGLGLRLIYFSYDVKMKEKGDIPEGYSVSREKKERFSLILESASTNQTSMYLCASSLLGTGVNEQFFGPGTRLTVL.

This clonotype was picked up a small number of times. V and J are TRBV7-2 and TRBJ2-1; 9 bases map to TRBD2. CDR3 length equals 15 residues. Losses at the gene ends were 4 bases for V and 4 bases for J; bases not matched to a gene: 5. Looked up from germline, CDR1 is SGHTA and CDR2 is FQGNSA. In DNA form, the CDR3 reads TGTGCCAGCAGCTCCGGTAGCGGGGGATACAATGAGCAGTTCTTC. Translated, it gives CASSSGSGGYNEQFF.

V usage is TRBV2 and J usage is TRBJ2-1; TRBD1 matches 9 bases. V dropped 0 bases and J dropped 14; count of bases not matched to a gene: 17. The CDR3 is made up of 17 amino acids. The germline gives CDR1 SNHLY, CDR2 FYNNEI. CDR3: CASSEAQPGKQGAREFF. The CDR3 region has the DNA TGTGCCAGCAGTGAAGCCCAGCCGGGAAAACAGGGGGCACGGGAGTTCTTC.

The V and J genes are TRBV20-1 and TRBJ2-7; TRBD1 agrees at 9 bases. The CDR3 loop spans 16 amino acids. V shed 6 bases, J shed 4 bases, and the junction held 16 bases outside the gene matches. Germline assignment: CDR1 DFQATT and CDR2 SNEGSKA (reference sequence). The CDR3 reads CSAPDLMGQGTYEQYF. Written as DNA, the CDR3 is TGCAGTGCCCCAGACCTGATGGGACAGGGAACTTACGAGCAGTACTTC.

In DNA, the CDR3 is TGTGCCAGCGGGGGGGGGATGAGCTCCTACAATGAGCAGTTCTTC. It is translated as CASGGGMSSYNEQFF. The chain recombines TRBV2 with TRBJ2-1; 7 bases are shared with TRBD2. The germline CDR1 and CDR2 sequences are SNHLY and FYNNEI. With V trimmed by 8 bases and J by 0 bases, 7 bases remained unmatched. There are 15 residues in the CDR3.

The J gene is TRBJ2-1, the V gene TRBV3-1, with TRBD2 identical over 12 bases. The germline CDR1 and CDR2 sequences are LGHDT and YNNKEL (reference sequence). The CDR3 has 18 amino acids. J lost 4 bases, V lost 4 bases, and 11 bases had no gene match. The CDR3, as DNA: TGTGCCAGCAGCCTTACTAGCGGGGGGCCTGGGCATTACAATGAGCAGTTCTTC. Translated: CASSLTSGGPGHYNEQFF.

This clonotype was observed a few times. CDR3 coding DNA: TGTGCCATCAGTCCCGTCGGTCAGCTGAACACTGAAGCTTTCTTT. It codes for CAISPVGQLNTEAFF. The V and J genes are TRBV10-3 and TRBJ1-1, with D uncertain. This CDR3 spans 15 amino acids. Germline values: CDR1 ENHRY, CDR2 SYGVKD. V was clipped by 5 bases and J by 0 bases, with 13 bases between them.

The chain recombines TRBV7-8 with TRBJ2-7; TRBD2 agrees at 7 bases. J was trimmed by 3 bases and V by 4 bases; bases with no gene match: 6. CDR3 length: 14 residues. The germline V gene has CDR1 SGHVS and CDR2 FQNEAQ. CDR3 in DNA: TGTGCCAGCAGCTCCCTAGCGGTTAACTACGAGCAGTACTTC. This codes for CASSSLAVNYEQYF. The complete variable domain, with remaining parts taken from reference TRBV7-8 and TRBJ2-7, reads GAGVSQSPRYKVAKRGQDVALRCDPISGHVSLFWYQQALGQGPEFLTYFQNEAQLDKSGLPSDRFFAERPEGSVSTLKIQRTQQEDSAVYLCASSSLAVNYEQYFGPGTRLTVT.

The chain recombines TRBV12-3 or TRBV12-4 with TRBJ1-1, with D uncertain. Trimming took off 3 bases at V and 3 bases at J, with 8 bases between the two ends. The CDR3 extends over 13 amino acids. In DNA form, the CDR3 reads TGTGCCAGCAGTTTGGACCGCCACACTGAAGCTTTCTTT. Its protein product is CASSLDRHTEAFF.

CDR3 nucleotide sequence: TGTGCCAGCAGCCTCATGGACATTCAGTACTTC. Protein sequence: CASSLMDIQYF. The V and J genes are TRBV28 and TRBJ2-4; D ambiguous. CDR3 size: 11 residues. Germline V gene lookup returns CDR1 MDHEN and CDR2 SYDVKM. Deletions cut 6 bases from V and 8 bases from J, with 8 bases between.

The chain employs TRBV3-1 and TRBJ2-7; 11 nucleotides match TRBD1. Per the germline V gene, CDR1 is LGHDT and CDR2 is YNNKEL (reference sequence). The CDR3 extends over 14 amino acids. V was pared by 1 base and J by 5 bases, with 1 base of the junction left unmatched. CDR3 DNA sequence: TGTGCCAGCAGCCAAGCGGACAGGGGGCACGAGCAGTACTTC. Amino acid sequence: CASSQADRGHEQYF.

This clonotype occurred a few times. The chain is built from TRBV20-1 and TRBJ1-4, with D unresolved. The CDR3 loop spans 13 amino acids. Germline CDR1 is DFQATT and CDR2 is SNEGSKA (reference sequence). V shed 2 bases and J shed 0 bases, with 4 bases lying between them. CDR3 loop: CSARRTTNEKLFF. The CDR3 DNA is TGCAGTGCTAGACGGACAACTAATGAAAAACTGTTTTTT.

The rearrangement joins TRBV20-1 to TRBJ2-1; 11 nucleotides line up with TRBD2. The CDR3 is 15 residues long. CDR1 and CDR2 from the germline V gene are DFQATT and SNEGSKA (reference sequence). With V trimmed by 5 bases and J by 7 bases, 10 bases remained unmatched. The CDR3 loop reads CSALTGLAARNEQFF. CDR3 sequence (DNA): TGCAGTGCTCTTACGGGACTAGCGGCTAGGAATGAGCAGTTCTTC.

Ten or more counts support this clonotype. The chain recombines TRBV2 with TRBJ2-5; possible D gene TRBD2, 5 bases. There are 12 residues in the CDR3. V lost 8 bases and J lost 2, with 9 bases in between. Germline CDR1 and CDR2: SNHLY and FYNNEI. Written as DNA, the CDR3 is TGTGCCAGCGGGAGACTTCAAGAGACCCAGTACTTC. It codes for CASGRLQETQYF.

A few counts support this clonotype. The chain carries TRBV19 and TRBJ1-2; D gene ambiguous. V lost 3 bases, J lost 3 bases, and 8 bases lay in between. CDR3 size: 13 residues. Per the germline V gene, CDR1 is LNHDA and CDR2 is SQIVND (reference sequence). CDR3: CASSISGDYGYTF. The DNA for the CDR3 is TGTGCCAGTAGTATCTCCGGGGACTATGGCTACACCTTC. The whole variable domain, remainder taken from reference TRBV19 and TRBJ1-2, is DGGITQSPKYLFRKEGQNVTLSCEQNLNHDAMYWYRQDPGQGLRLIYYSQIVNDFQKGDIAEGYSVSREKKESFPLTVTSAQKNPTAFYLCASSISGDYGYTFGSGTRLTVV.

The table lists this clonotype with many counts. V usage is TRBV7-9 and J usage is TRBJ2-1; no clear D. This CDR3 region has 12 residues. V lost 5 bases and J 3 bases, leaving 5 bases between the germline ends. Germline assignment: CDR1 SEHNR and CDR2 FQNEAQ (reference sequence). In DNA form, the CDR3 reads TGTGCCAGCAGCCGACTCTACAATGAGCAGTTCTTC. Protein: CASSRLYNEQFF.

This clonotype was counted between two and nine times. The CDR3 here is CIASDRASYEQYV. CDR3 sequence (DNA): TGCATTGCTAGTGACAGGGCCTCCTACGAGCAGTACGTC. The chain employs TRBV20-1 and TRBJ2-7; 7 bases are shared with TRBD1. The germline gives CDR1 DFQATT, CDR2 SNEGSKA (reference sequence). The CDR3 spans 13 residues.

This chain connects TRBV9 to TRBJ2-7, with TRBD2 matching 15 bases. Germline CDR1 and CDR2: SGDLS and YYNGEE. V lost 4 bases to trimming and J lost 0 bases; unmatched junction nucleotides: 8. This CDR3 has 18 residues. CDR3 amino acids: CASSPGLAGGRRSYEQYF. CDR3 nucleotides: TGTGCCAGCAGCCCCGGACTAGCGGGAGGGCGGCGCTCCTACGAGCAGTACTTC.

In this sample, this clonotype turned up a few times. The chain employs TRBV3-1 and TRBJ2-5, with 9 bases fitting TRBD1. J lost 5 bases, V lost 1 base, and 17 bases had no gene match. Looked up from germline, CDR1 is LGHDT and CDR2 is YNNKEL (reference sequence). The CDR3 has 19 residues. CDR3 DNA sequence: TGTGCCAGCAGCCAAGGATCTTGGACCGAGACAGGGGGGTGGGAGACCCAGTACTTC. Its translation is CASSQGSWTETGGWETQYF.

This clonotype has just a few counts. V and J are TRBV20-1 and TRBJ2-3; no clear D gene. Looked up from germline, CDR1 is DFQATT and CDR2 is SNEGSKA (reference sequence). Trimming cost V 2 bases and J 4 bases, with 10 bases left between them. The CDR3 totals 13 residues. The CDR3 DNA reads TGCAGTGCTAGAATTAGTTCGGCAGATACGCAGTATTTT. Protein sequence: CSARISSADTQYF.

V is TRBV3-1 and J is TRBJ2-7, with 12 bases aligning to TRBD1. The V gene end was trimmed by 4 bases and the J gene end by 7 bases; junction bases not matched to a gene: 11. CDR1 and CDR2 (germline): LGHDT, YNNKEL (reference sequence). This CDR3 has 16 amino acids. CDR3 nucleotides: TGTGCCAGCAGCCCGAGGTTGGGACAGGGGGCGCGGGAGCAGTACTTC. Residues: CASSPRLGQGAREQYF.

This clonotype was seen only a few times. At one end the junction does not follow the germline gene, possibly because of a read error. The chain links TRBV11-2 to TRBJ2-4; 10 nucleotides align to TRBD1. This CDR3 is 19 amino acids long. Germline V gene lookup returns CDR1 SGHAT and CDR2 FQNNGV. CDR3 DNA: TGTGCCAGCAGCTTCCCCCGGGGGACAGGGGACGGGGCCAAAGACATTCAGTACTTC. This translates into CASSFPRGTGDGAKDIQYF.

In DNA form, the CDR3 reads TGTGCCAGCAAATGGGTGGGTATTGGGAGCAATCAGCCCCAGCATTTT. Translating gives CASKWVGIGSNQPQHF. The V gene is TRBV28, the J gene TRBJ1-5; no firm D call. Deletions cut 7 bases from V and 1 base from J, with 17 bases between. The CDR3 length is 16 residues. From germline, CDR1 is MDHEN and CDR2 SYDVKM.

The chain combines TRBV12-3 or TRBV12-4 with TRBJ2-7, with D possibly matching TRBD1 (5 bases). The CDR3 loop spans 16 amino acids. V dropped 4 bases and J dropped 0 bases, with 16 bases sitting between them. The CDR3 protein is CASSSRVRQSSYEQYF. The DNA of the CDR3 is TGTGCCAGCAGTTCCCGGGTGAGACAGAGCTCCTACGAGCAGTACTTC.